Listed below are T cell receptor beta chains from one sample, sequenced in a study of cytomegalovirus exposure and HLA in healthy donors. Data came from immunoSEQ multiplex PCR; TCRdb stores just in-frame clones and leaves some out. The sample has fewer than 200,000 clones, 81% seen once; the top ten hold 4.9%. Sequenced input: PBMCs. Receptor source: a woman in her late teens or twenties in good health and CMV-seropositive. The CDR3 runs from the conserved cysteine through the conserved F or W. A D gene is named only where the DNA matches it firmly. Some rows mark clone size as missing; the rest say once, few, many or name a class of expanded clone.

j_call,clone_size,d_call,v_call,cdr3_aa,cdr3_nt
TRBJ1-4,few,TRBD1,TRBV19,CASTRRGQVNEKLFF,TGTGCCAGTACCCGTCGGGGACAGGTCAATGAAAAACTGTTTTTT
TRBJ2-3,NA,TRBD1,TRBV9,CASNLGGGTDTQYF,TGTGCCAGCAACCTAGGGGGCGGCACAGATACGCAGTATTTT
TRBJ1-1,NA,NA,TRBV7-2,CASSLAVRGEVTEAFF,TGTGCCAGCAGCTTAGCGGTCAGGGGCGAGGTAACTGAAGCTTTCTTT
TRBJ2-3,NA,NA,TRBV28,CASSSKFRNTQYF,TGTGCCAGCAGTTCTAAATTCCGAAATACGCAGTATTTT
TRBJ1-1,once,TRBD1,TRBV19,CASSIVVFSRDSHTEAFF,TGTGCCAGTAGTATAGTGGTCTTCTCCAGGGACAGTCACACTGAAGCTTTCTTT
TRBJ2-1,NA,NA,TRBV29-1,CSVEESIRMVAMDEQFF,TGCAGCGTTGAAGAATCGATCCGGATGGTAGCAATGGATGAGCAGTTCTTC
TRBJ2-3,once,TRBD1,TRBV18,CASSPAGGAADTQYF,TGTGCCAGCTCACCGGCAGGGGGCGCGGCAGATACGCAGTATTTT
TRBJ1-6,NA,NA,TRBV15,CATSRDPTGNSPLHF,TGTGCCACCAGCAGAGATCCAACAGGGAATTCACCCCTCCACTTT
TRBJ2-7,NA,TRBD1,TRBV15,CATSRGLGQGSYEQYF,TGTGCCACCAGCAGGGGCCTGGGACAGGGTTCCTACGAGCAGTACTTC
TRBJ1-3,few,NA,TRBV29-1,CSVVPSSGNTIYF,TGCAGCGTTGTTCCGAGCTCTGGAAACACCATATATTTT
TRBJ1-4,few,TRBD1,TRBV6-5,CASSTGTGKEKLFF,TGTGCCAGCAGCACCGGGACAGGGAAGGAAAAACTGTTTTTT
TRBJ1-4,NA,TRBD1,TRBV28,CASSSSLLTGELKKLFF,TGTGCCAGCAGCTCCTCCCTCCTGACAGGGGAGTTGAAAAAACTGTTTTTT
TRBJ2-5,once,NA,TRBV7-7,CASSSGGQETQYF,TGTGCCAGCAGCTCCGGGGGACAAGAGACCCAGTACTTC
TRBJ1-2,NA,NA,TRBV7-2,CASSSQGLDYGYTF,TGTGCCAGCAGCTCCCAGGGTTTGGACTATGGCTACACCTTC
TRBJ1-1,few,NA,TRBV9,CASSVQDSSKMNTEAFF,TGTGCCAGCAGCGTACAAGACAGCTCCAAGATGAACACTGAAGCTTTCTTT
TRBJ2-5,few,NA,TRBV30,CAWSRGETQYF,TGTGCCTGGAGTCGCGGCGAGACCCAGTACTTC
TRBJ2-1,NA,TRBD2,TRBV6-5,CASRSGGLNEQFF,TGTGCCAGCAGGTCGGGAGGGTTGAATGAGCAGTTCTTC
TRBJ2-3,once,NA,TRBV28,CASSSDTQYF,TGTGCCAGCAGCTCAGATACGCAGTATTTT
TRBJ2-3,NA,TRBD1,TRBV5-1,CASSHGQGTDTQYF,TGCGCCAGCAGCCACGGACAGGGGACAGATACGCAGTATTTT
TRBJ2-5,NA,TRBD1,TRBV11-2,CASSRTGIEETQYF,TGTGCCAGCAGCCGGACAGGGATCGAAGAGACCCAGTACTTC
TRBJ2-1,few,TRBD2,TRBV5-1,CASRATSGASYNEQFF,TGCGCCAGCAGGGCGACTAGCGGGGCTTCCTACAATGAGCAGTTCTTC
TRBJ2-1,NA,NA,TRBV7-2,CASSPTHYPRKDNEQFF,TGTGCCAGCAGTCCCACCCATTACCCGCGGAAGGACAATGAGCAGTTCTTC
TRBJ2-5,NA,NA,TRBV5-1,CASSTGSRQETQYF,TGCGCCAGCAGCACGGGGAGCAGACAAGAGACCCAGTACTTC
TRBJ1-1,NA,NA,TRBV5-1,CASSLDGALNTEAFF,TGCGCCAGCAGCTTGGACGGAGCCCTGAACACTGAAGCTTTCTTT
TRBJ2-5,few,TRBD1,TRBV5-6,CASSQRGQGLQETQYF,TGTGCCAGCAGCCAGCGGGGACAGGGACTCCAAGAGACCCAGTACTTC
TRBJ1-4,NA,TRBD1,TRBV5-1,CASSLAGTGGEKLFF,TGCGCCAGCAGCTTGGCGGGGACAGGGGGCGAAAAACTGTTTTTT
TRBJ2-5,NA,TRBD2,TRBV4-3,CASSQVAGGRETQYF,TGCGCCAGCAGCCAAGTAGCGGGGGGGCGAGAGACCCAGTACTTC
TRBJ1-5,NA,NA,TRBV27,CASSLGRVNQPQHF,TGTGCCAGCAGCCTCGGGAGAGTCAATCAGCCCCAGCATTTT
TRBJ1-1,NA,NA,TRBV11-1,CASSPREEDTEAFF,TGTGCCAGCAGCCCCAGGGAGGAGGACACTGAAGCTTTCTTT
TRBJ1-2,once,NA,TRBV2,CAITKGIGYTF,TGTGCCATAACCAAGGGGATTGGCTACACCTTC
TRBJ1-2,NA,NA,TRBV4-2,CASSQDLGVNYGYTF,TGTGCCAGCAGCCAAGATCTAGGGGTAAACTATGGCTACACCTTC
TRBJ2-7,NA,NA,TRBV7-9,CASSDTTGFNEQYF,TGTGCCAGCAGCGACACCACAGGGTTCAACGAGCAGTACTTC
TRBJ1-6,NA,TRBD1,TRBV2,CASLLDRGNSPLHF,TGTGCCAGTCTCCTAGACAGGGGTAATTCACCCCTCCACTTT
TRBJ2-6,once,NA,TRBV7-8,CASSLAPEGSGANVLTF,TGTGCCAGCAGCTTAGCACCGGAGGGGTCTGGGGCCAACGTCCTGACTTTC
TRBJ1-2,NA,TRBD1,TRBV4-1,CASSQMTGKLISGYTF,TGCGCCAGCAGCCAGATGACAGGGAAGCTTATAAGCGGCTACACCTTC
TRBJ1-1,NA,TRBD1,TRBV27,CASSLEGDRELLSEAFF,TGTGCCAGCAGTTTAGAGGGGGACAGGGAACTCCTCAGTGAAGCTTTCTTT
TRBJ2-7,NA,TRBD1,TRBV4-2,CASSQEWQGAYEQYF,TGTGCCAGCAGCCAAGAGTGGCAGGGGGCCTACGAGCAGTACTTC
TRBJ1-6,NA,NA,TRBV19,CASSIGGTLGSPLHF,TGTGCCAGTAGTATCGGGGGGACTTTAGGTTCACCCCTCCACTTT
TRBJ1-3,NA,NA,TRBV7-8,CASSLQAAGNTIYF,TGTGCCAGCAGCTTACAGGCAGCTGGAAACACCATATATTTT
TRBJ2-1,NA,NA,TRBV9,CASSVEAEDQDEQFF,TGTGCCAGCAGCGTAGAGGCGGAGGATCAGGATGAGCAGTTCTTC